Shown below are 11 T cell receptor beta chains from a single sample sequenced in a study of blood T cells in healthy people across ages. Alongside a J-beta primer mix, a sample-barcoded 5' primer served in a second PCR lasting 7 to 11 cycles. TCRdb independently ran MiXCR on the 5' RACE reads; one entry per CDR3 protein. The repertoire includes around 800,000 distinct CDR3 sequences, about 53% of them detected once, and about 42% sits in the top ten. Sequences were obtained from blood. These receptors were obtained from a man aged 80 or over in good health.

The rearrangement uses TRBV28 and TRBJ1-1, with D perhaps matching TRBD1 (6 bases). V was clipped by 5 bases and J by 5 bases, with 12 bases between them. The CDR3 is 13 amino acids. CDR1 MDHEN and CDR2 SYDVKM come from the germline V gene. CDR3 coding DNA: TGTGCCAGCAGTGTGCCAGGGGAAACTGAAGCTTTCTTT. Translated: CASSVPGETEAFF.

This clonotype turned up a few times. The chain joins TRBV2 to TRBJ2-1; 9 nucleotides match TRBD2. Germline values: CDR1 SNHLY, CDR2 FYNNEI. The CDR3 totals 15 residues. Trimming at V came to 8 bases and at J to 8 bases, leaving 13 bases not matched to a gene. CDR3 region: CASGFGAGGPYEQFF. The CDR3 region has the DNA TGTGCCAGCGGGTTCGGGGCGGGAGGGCCCTATGAGCAGTTCTTC.

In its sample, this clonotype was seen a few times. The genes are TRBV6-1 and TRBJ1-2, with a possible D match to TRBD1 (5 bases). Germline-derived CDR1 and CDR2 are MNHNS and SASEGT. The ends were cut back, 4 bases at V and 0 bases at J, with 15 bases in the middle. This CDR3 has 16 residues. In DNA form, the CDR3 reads TGTGCCAGCAGTGTCCGAACAGGAGGAGCTAACTATGGCTACACCTTC. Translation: CASSVRTGGANYGYTF.

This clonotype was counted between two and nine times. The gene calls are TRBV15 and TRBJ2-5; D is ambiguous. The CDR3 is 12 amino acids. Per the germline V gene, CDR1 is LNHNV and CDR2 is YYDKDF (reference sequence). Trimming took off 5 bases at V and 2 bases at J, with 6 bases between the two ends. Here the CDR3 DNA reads TGTGCCACCAGCGCGCGGCAAGAGACCCAGTACTTC. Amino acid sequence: CATSARQETQYF.

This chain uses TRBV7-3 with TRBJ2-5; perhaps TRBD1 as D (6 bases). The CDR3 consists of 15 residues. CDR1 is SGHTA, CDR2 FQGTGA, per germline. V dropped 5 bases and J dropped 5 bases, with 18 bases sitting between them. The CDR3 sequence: CASSSTGHGVETQYF. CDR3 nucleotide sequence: TGTGCCAGCAGCAGCACGGGACACGGAGTGGAGACCCAGTACTTC.

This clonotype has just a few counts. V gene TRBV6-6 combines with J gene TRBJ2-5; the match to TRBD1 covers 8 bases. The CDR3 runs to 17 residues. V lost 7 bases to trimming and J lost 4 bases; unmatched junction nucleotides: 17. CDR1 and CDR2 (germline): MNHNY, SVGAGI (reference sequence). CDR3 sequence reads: CASTPLPQGAYGETQYF. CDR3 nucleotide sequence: TGTGCCAGCACCCCACTACCCCAGGGGGCATATGGAGAGACCCAGTACTTC.

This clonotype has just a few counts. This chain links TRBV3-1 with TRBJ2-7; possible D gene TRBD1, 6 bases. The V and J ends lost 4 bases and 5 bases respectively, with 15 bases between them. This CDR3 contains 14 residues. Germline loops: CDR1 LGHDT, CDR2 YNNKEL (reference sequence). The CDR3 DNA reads TGTGCCAGCAGCCTTCGACGACAGGCCGACGAGCAGTACTTC. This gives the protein CASSLRRQADEQYF.

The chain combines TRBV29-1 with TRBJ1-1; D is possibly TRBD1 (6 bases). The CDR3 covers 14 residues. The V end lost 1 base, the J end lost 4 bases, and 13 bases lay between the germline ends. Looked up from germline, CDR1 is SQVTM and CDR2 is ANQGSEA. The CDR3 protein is CSVEVGGLGTEAFF. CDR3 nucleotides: TGCAGCGTTGAAGTTGGGGGGCTGGGCACTGAAGCTTTCTTT.

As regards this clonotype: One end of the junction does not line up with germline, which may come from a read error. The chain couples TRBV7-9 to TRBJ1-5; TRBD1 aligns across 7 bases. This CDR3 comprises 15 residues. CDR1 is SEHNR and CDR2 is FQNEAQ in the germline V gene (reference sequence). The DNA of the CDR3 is TGTGCCGGCAGTACTTCAGACAGGGATAATCAGCCCCAGCATTTT. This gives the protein CAGSTSDRDNQPQHF. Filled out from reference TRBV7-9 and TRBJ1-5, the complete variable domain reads DTGVSQNPRHKITKRGQNVTFRCDPISEHNRLYWYRQTLGQGPEFLTYFQNEAQLEKSRLLSDRFSAERPKGSFSTLEIQRTEQGDSAMYLCAGSTSDRDNQPQHFGDGTRLSIL.

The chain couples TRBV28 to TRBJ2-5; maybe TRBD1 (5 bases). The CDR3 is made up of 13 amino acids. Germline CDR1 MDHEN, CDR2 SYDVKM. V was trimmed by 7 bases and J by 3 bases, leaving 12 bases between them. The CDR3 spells CASNWTPKETQYF. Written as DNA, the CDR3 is TGTGCCAGCAACTGGACACCTAAAGAGACCCAGTACTTC.

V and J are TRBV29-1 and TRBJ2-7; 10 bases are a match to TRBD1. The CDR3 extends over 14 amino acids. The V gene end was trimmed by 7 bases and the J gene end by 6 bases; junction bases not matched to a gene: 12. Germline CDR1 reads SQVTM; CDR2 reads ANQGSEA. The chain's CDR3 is CSGSTGTGVSEQYF. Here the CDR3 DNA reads TGCAGCGGTAGTACCGGGACAGGGGTTAGCGAGCAGTACTTC.